This record looks at one T cell receptor beta chain sequence and its context. The data are from a study of T-cell memory formation after mild COVID-19. TCRdb re-analysed the 5' RACE reads in MiXCR, keeping a single row per CDR3 protein. The sample yields about 210,000 distinct CDR3 sequences, 27% seen once. Germline CDR1 MNHEY, CDR2 SVGEGT. V shed 4 bases and J shed 0 bases, with 10 bases lying between them. The CDR3 spans 15 residues. This clonotype was sampled from an adult woman who had mild COVID-19 (a few samples of this study predate the infection). Cell type and time point are not known. Source material: PBMCs or a T cell subset sorted from them (not recorded which). V gene TRBV6-2 or TRBV6-3 combines with J gene TRBJ1-5; D not certain. DNA of the CDR3: TGTGCCAGCAGTTCCAAGCCCGATAGCAATCAGCCCCAGCATTTT. Its protein is CASSSKPDSNQPQHF.